The 30 T cell receptor beta chains listed next were all sequenced from one sample in a study of T cell repertoires in aging, cancer and after chemotherapy. Amplification of TCR beta used genomic DNA extracted from peripheral blood. Rearranged V-D-J TRB sequences were amplified with a mixed TRB-A/B primer pool. Each CDR3 protein is one row after TCRdb ran MiXCR on the multiplex PCR reads. In the table there are about 5,500 distinct CDR3 sequences, approximately 31% of which are singletons. The sample taken for sequencing was blood. The receptors stem from a human donor in good health.

The table lists this clonotype with a few counts. The rearrangement uses TRBV19 and TRBJ1-2; 7 bases map to TRBD1. Germline CDR1 LNHDA, CDR2 SQIVND (reference sequence). V shed 3 bases and J 3 bases; nucleotides not matched to a gene: 7. This CDR3 has 15 residues. CDR3 sequence: CASSIDRVNHYGYTF. Here the CDR3 DNA reads TGTGCCAGTAGTATTGACAGGGTGAATCACTATGGCTACACCTTC.

The rearrangement uses TRBV13 and TRBJ1-2; D is unclear. Trimming pared 5 bases from V and 4 bases from J, leaving 11 bases between. This CDR3 is built from 13 residues. CDR1 PRHDT and CDR2 FYEKMQ come from the germline V gene (reference sequence). Here the CDR3 DNA reads TGTGCCAGCAGCCCTTCCAAAGGCTATGGCTACACCTTC. Translated: CASSPSKGYGYTF.

This CDR3 reads CASSLMPGSSYEQYF. CDR3 DNA sequence: TGTGCCAGCAGCTTAATGCCGGGGAGCTCCTACGAGCAGTACTTC. The J gene is TRBJ2-7, the V gene TRBV7-2; D may be TRBD2 (5 bases). V was shortened by 2 bases and J by 0 bases, with 11 bases between the two germline ends. From germline, CDR1 is SGHTA and CDR2 FQGNSA. The CDR3 length is 15 residues.

This clonotype was recorded once. The chain has TRBV12-3 or TRBV12-4 and TRBJ1-2; 8 nucleotides align to TRBD1. V dropped 5 bases and J dropped 4; count of bases not matched to a gene: 6. The CDR3 totals 14 residues. This chain's CDR3 is CASSPDRAAYGYTF. In DNA, the CDR3 is TGTGCCAGCAGTCCGGACAGGGCGGCCTATGGCTACACCTTC.

This CDR3 is CASSPRTNGSRGNEQFF. In DNA form, the CDR3 reads TGTGCCAGCTCACCAAGGACTAACGGGAGTAGAGGGAATGAGCAGTTCTTC. The chain joins TRBV18 to TRBJ2-1; a possible D gene is TRBD2 (6 bases). Per germline, CDR1 KGHSH and CDR2 LQKENI. CDR3 length: 17 amino acids. The germline V and J ends were trimmed by 2 bases and 7 bases, with 21 bases remaining between them.

This chain joins TRBV27 and TRBJ2-2; D uncertain. The V gene's germline CDR1 is MNHEY and CDR2 SMNVEV (reference sequence). V dropped 5 bases and J dropped 5 bases, with 15 bases sitting between them. This CDR3 region has 15 residues. CDR3 in amino acids: CASSPQEVRTGELFF. DNA for the CDR3: TGTGCCAGCAGTCCCCAGGAAGTAAGGACCGGGGAGCTGTTTTTT.

This clonotype counts as medium-sized. The rearrangement joins TRBV6-5 to TRBJ2-1, with 14 bases fitting TRBD2. Germline trimming cut 5 bases from V and 10 bases from J; bases unmatched to any gene: 4. CDR3 length equals 14 residues. CDR1 is MNHEY and CDR2 is SVGAGI in the germline V gene. The CDR3 coding sequence is TGTGCCAGCAGTCCAGGACTAGCGGGAGGCGAGCAGTTCTTC. As protein: CASSPGLAGGEQFF.

The chain recombines TRBV20-1 with TRBJ2-1; the match to TRBD1 covers 8 bases. CDR1 DFQATT and CDR2 SNEGSKA come from the germline V gene (reference sequence). V shed 4 bases and J 9 bases; nucleotides not matched to a gene: 14. The CDR3 is 15 amino acids. Here the CDR3 reads CSANRAAGGAGEQFF. The CDR3, as DNA: TGCAGTGCTAATCGGGCGGCAGGGGGCGCGGGTGAGCAGTTCTTC.

This clonotype qualifies as medium-sized. The chain combines TRBV19 with TRBJ2-3, with D unresolved. CDR1 LNHDA and CDR2 SQIVND come from the germline V gene (reference sequence). The CDR3 covers 14 residues. The V gene lost 3 bases and the J gene lost 0 bases, with 7 bases spanning the gap. CDR3 amino acids: CASSMVSSTDTQYF. In nucleotides, the CDR3 is TGTGCCAGTAGTATGGTATCAAGCACAGATACGCAGTATTTT.

This clonotype was detected only a few times. This chain uses TRBV10-3 with TRBJ1-5; D remains ambiguous. The CDR3 has 15 amino acids. In germline, CDR1 is ENHRY, CDR2 SYGVKD. Trimming cost V 0 bases and J 0 bases, with 6 bases left between them. CDR3 sequence reads: CAISESSYSNQPQHF. CDR3 coding DNA: TGTGCCATCAGTGAGTCGAGTTATAGCAATCAGCCCCAGCATTTT.

This clonotype rates as medium-sized. The rearrangement uses TRBV29-1 and TRBJ1-1; TRBD1 agrees at 7 bases. The length of the CDR3 is 12 residues. Germline V lookup: CDR1 SQVTM, CDR2 ANQGSEA. Trimming at V came to 2 bases and at J to 5 bases, leaving 2 bases not matched to a gene. CDR3 protein: CSVEQGVTEAFF. The CDR3 DNA follows: TGCAGCGTTGAACAGGGGGTGACTGAAGCTTTCTTT.

The chain has TRBV6-2 or TRBV6-3 and TRBJ1-5; D call uncertain. Germline V lookup: CDR1 MNHEY, CDR2 SVGEGT. V was shortened by 1 base and J by 1 base, with 8 bases between the two germline ends. The CDR3 is made up of 15 amino acids. The CDR3 is CASSYLSQSNQPQHF. DNA for the CDR3: TGTGCCAGCAGTTACTTGTCACAAAGCAATCAGCCCCAGCATTTT.

The chain recombines TRBV15 with TRBJ2-7, with a tentative D call TRBD2 (6 bases). CDR1 is LNHNV and CDR2 is YYDKDF in the germline V gene (reference sequence). Trimming removed 3 bases at V and 6 bases at J, with 18 bases between. The CDR3 is 15 amino acids. CDR3 bases: TGTGCCACCAGCAGCGTTTGGGGGGACGGCGCCGAGCAGTACTTC. It encodes CATSSVWGDGAEQYF.

This clonotype has more than one count but fewer than ten. The rearrangement links TRBV7-6 to TRBJ1-2; 7 nucleotides align to TRBD1. V gave up 3 bases and J gave up 5 bases; unmatched junction bases: 9. The CDR3 extends over 15 amino acids. Germline assignment: CDR1 SGHVS and CDR2 FNYEAQ. In DNA, the CDR3 is TGTGCCAGCAGCTTTGAACCCAGGGGGTATTATGGCTACACCTTC. Amino acid sequence: CASSFEPRGYYGYTF.

This chain joins TRBV7-2 and TRBJ2-1; 8 nucleotides line up with TRBD2. The junction had 9 bases not matched to a gene; V was cut back by 6 bases and J by 2 bases. This CDR3 is 16 amino acids long. Germline V gives CDR1 SGHTA, CDR2 FQGNSA. Written as DNA, the CDR3 is TGTGCCAGCAGTCTCCGGGGGGGGGCCGCCTACAATGAGCAGTTCTTC. Its translation is CASSLRGGAAYNEQFF.

Judged by abundance, this clonotype is medium-sized. V usage is TRBV19 and J usage is TRBJ1-2; TRBD1 matches 7 bases. V lost 6 bases and J lost 2; bases outside the gene matches: 3. This CDR3 has 13 amino acids. CDR1 and CDR2 (germline): LNHDA, SQIVND (reference sequence). CDR3 in amino acids: CASSRGRNYGYTF. CDR3 nucleotide sequence: TGTGCCAGTAGCAGGGGGAGGAACTATGGCTACACCTTC.

The chain employs TRBV19 and TRBJ2-7, with 7 nucleotides matching TRBD2. Unmatched junction bases numbered 4, after V lost 3 bases and J lost 2 bases. CDR1 is LNHDA, CDR2 SQIVND, per germline (reference sequence). The CDR3 is 14 residues long. CDR3 in DNA: TGTGCCAGTAGTATGAGTCGGGGGGCCTACGAGCAGTACTTC. Translated, it gives CASSMSRGAYEQYF.

This chain connects TRBV27 to TRBJ1-2; D call uncertain. Per germline, CDR1 MNHEY and CDR2 SMNVEV (reference sequence). Trimming cost V 2 bases and J 8 bases, with 12 bases left between them. The CDR3 contains 13 residues. This CDR3 reads CASSLVRSGGYTF. Written as DNA, the CDR3 is TGTGCCAGCAGTTTAGTGAGAAGTGGAGGCTACACCTTC.

J is TRBJ1-5 and V is TRBV12-3 or TRBV12-4, with 9 bases that match TRBD1. J gave up 4 bases and V 6 bases, and 7 bases lay outside the gene matches. This CDR3 spans 15 amino acids. The CDR3 here is CASRATGGFNQPQHF. The CDR3 nucleotides are TGTGCCAGCAGGGCTACAGGGGGCTTTAATCAGCCCCAGCATTTT.

This clonotype was detected a few times. V usage is TRBV12-3 or TRBV12-4 and J usage is TRBJ1-2; 9 bases map to TRBD1. The CDR3 consists of 16 residues. V gave up 5 bases and J gave up 4 bases; unmatched junction bases: 11. The CDR3, as DNA: TGTGCCAGCAGTCGAGAACAGGGGGCTTATGGCTATGGCTACACCTTC. Its translation: CASSREQGAYGYGYTF.

Sample share makes this clonotype medium-sized (0.01 to 0.1%). This chain uses TRBV19 with TRBJ2-5; D perhaps matches TRBD2 (5 bases). Trimming stripped 7 bases from V and 1 base from J, with 16 bases between. The CDR3 extends over 15 amino acids. The germline gives CDR1 LNHDA, CDR2 SQIVND (reference sequence). CDR3 amino acids: CASTDGLLSQETQYF. The CDR3 region has the DNA TGTGCCAGTACTGACGGACTGCTTTCCCAAGAGACCCAGTACTTC.

The gene calls are TRBV5-4 and TRBJ1-2; TRBD1 aligns across 7 bases. Trimming cost V 0 bases and J 4 bases; bases outside gene matches: 3. This CDR3 contains 14 residues. Germline loops: CDR1 SGHNT, CDR2 YYREEE (reference sequence). In DNA, the CDR3 is TGTGCCAGCAGCTTGGCCGGGACAGTCTATGGCTACACCTTC. This codes for CASSLAGTVYGYTF. The full variable domain, with the rest looked up from reference TRBV5-4 and TRBJ1-2, is ETGVTQSPTHLIKTRGQQVTLRCSSQSGHNTVSWYQQALGQGPQFIFQYYREEENGRGNFPPRFSGLQFPNYSSELNVNALELDDSALYLCASSLAGTVYGYTFGSGTRLTVV.

The chain joins TRBV24-1 to TRBJ1-5; no clear D. Trimming took off 6 bases at V and 3 bases at J, with 11 bases between the two ends. The CDR3 length is 14 residues. CDR1 and CDR2 from the germline V gene are KGHDR and SFDVKD. The CDR3 sequence is CATSSPEFNQPQHF. CDR3 bases: TGTGCCACCAGTTCACCAGAGTTCAATCAGCCCCAGCATTTT.

This clonotype was observed once. The chain employs TRBV4-3 and TRBJ1-1, with TRBD1 as a possible D gene (6 bases). Germline V gene lookup returns CDR1 LGHNA and CDR2 YSLEER. V was cut by 0 bases and J by 8 bases, with 10 bases left in between. The CDR3 covers 13 residues. The CDR3 DNA is TGCGCCAGCAGCCAAGACAGGGGTCGGGAAGCTTTCTTT. Protein product: CASSQDRGREAFF.

The chain joins TRBV12-3 or TRBV12-4 to TRBJ1-5, with 9 bases identical to TRBD1. This CDR3 comprises 20 residues. V lost 7 bases, J lost 2 bases, and 21 bases stayed unmatched. The chain's CDR3 is CASTSRSLGTGMRGNQPQHF. The CDR3 nucleotides are TGTGCCAGCACCTCCCGCAGCCTCGGGACAGGGATGAGAGGCAATCAGCCCCAGCATTTT.

This clonotype was counted a few times. The chain joins TRBV5-6 to TRBJ1-2; TRBD1 might be the D (5 bases). V was shortened by 4 bases and J by 4 bases, with 17 bases between the two germline ends. Germline CDR1 is SGHDT and CDR2 is YYEEEE. The CDR3 is 15 residues long. Written as DNA, the CDR3 is TGTGCCAGCAGCCCCACGGCCAGGGCGGGCTATGGCTACACCTTC. This encodes CASSPTARAGYGYTF.

This clonotype was seen a few times. CDR3 bases: TGTGCCAGCAGCTTGTGGGGAAGCAATCAGCCCCAGCATTTT. It is translated as CASSLWGSNQPQHF. This chain links TRBV13 with TRBJ1-5, with D unclear. The CDR3 consists of 14 residues. Germline V gene data show CDR1 as PRHDT and CDR2 as FYEKMQ (reference sequence). V lost 3 bases and J lost 1, with 7 bases in between.

This chain joins TRBV11-2 and TRBJ2-7, with TRBD2 matching over 12 bases. Trimming at V came to 5 bases and at J to 0 bases, leaving 11 bases not matched to a gene. Germline V CDR1 and CDR2: SGHAT, FQNNGV. The CDR3 spans 18 residues. CDR3 loop: CASSTLNRLAGDSYEQYF. In DNA form, the CDR3 reads TGTGCCAGCAGCACCCTCAACCGACTAGCGGGGGACTCCTACGAGCAGTACTTC.

This clonotype has more than one count but fewer than ten. This chain links TRBV27 with TRBJ2-7; TRBD1 agrees at 11 bases. Germline loops: CDR1 MNHEY, CDR2 SMNVEV (reference sequence). Unmatched junction bases numbered 1, after V lost 1 base and J lost 5 bases. The CDR3 is 14 residues long. This CDR3 reads CASSLWTGGDEQYF. The CDR3 DNA is TGTGCCAGCAGTTTATGGACAGGGGGCGACGAGCAGTACTTC.

This clonotype ranks as large. The chain uses TRBV19 and TRBJ2-2, with TRBD2 matching 7 bases. CDR1 is LNHDA, CDR2 SQIVND, per germline (reference sequence). V was clipped by 1 base and J by 1 base; unmatched bases: 6. The CDR3 covers 17 residues. The CDR3 spells CASSIGGRGWNTGELFF. The CDR3 DNA follows: TGTGCCAGTAGTATAGGAGGGAGGGGATGGAACACCGGGGAGCTGTTTTTT.